In this sample, the clone carrying this TCR beta chain turned up many times. Its antigen is unidentified. Newly diagnosed hyperthyroidism patients aged 18 to 65 years had disease lasting under 2 months. The data originate from a study of T cells in Graves' hyperthyroidism and ophthalmopathy. On the study more broadly: It was at initial diagnosis, before any treatment, that peripheral blood was collected.

The study, taken as a whole, reports: Prediction of ophthalmopathy progression came a median roughly 6.4 months pre-onset. Also found in blood were most expanded thyroid clonotypes above 0.001.

The germline V gene has CDR1 SGHVS and CDR2 FNYEAQ. CDR3 size: 12 residues. V shed 8 bases and J shed 2 bases, with 8 bases lying between them. Researchers took RNA transcripts and amplified the TCR beta CDR3 regions from them. The HTBI primer set was used in a first-round RT-PCR of the TCR CDR3. Using its own MiXCR run on the multiplex PCR reads, TCRdb lists one record per CDR3 protein. The table records 95,000 to 110,000 distinct CDR3 sequences, approximately 15% of them present only once. The sample was blood. This rearrangement joins TRBV7-6 to TRBJ2-3; no clear D gene. This TCR was sampled from a woman aged 45-65 years with Graves' hyperthyroidism. The CDR3: CASARYTDTQYF. CDR3 nucleotides: TGTGCCAGCGCCCGGTACACAGATACGCAGTATTTT.